The rows below give T cell receptor beta chains drawn from one sample of a study of blood T cell repertoires in COVID-19. Here immunoSEQ multiplex PCR was the method, and the copy in TCRdb shows in-frame clones only, minus some. The repertoire holds about 250,000 clones, with more than 75% as singletons. Sequenced: peripheral blood. These TCRs come from a woman aged 80 or over with COVID-19, enrolled during active disease. Both conserved end residues are part of each CDR3. Each record gives: J gene, D gene, V gene, clone size, CDR3 DNA, CDR3 protein. The D gene is left open where the match is weak. Clone size appears in some rows only: once, few, many, or a class for an expanded clone.

TRBJ2-1 TRBD1 TRBV10-3 NA TGTGCCATCAGTGAGTCGATGACAGGGTGGAATGAGCAGTTCTTC CAISESMTGWNEQFF
TRBJ1-2 TRBD1 TRBV6-5 few TGTGCCAGCAGAAAGCCAGGGGGCGAAAATGGCTACACCTTC CASRKPGGENGYTF
TRBJ2-3 TRBD1 TRBV27 NA TGTGCCAGCAGTTTGGGGACAGGGGGACTCTGGGGGACGCAGTATTTT CASSLGTGGLWGTQYF
TRBJ2-3 NA TRBV5-1 NA TGCGCCAGCAGCTTGGGCGGGCCGGCAGATACGCAGTATTTT CASSLGGPADTQYF
TRBJ1-1 NA TRBV19 NA TGTGCCAGTAAGGTAGTGGCAGGGAAGGGCACTGAAGCTTTCTTT CASKVVAGKGTEAFF
TRBJ2-2 TRBD1 TRBV6-5 NA TGTGCCAGCAATCCAGGGGGCGCCGCCGGGGAGCTGTTTTTT CASNPGGAAGELFF
TRBJ1-3 NA TRBV6-5 NA TGTGCCAGCAGTTTCCGGGTCGGTTCGGTTGGAAACACCATATATTTT CASSFRVGSVGNTIYF
TRBJ1-4 NA TRBV18 NA TGTGCCAGCTCACCCTCGCAGGTGGCTAATGAAAAACTGTTTTTT CASSPSQVANEKLFF
TRBJ1-5 TRBD1 TRBV2 NA TGTGCCAGCAAGGACAGGGGCAATCAGCCCCAGCATTTT CASKDRGNQPQHF
TRBJ1-1 NA TRBV7-9 once TGTGCCAGCAGCCGCGGGGGATTGAACACTGAAGCTTTCTTT CASSRGGLNTEAFF
TRBJ1-2 TRBD1 TRBV5-4 NA TGTGCCAGCAGCCTCGGGACAGGGGGTCGCCTTTCCGGCTACACCTTC CASSLGTGGRLSGYTF
TRBJ2-5 NA TRBV7-7 few TGTGCCAGCAGCTTAGGCGTACAGGGAGGGCAAGAGACCCAGTACTTC CASSLGVQGGQETQYF
TRBJ2-2 TRBD1 TRBV2 once TGTGCCAGCAGTAAAGACAGGGAACGGGCCGGGGAGCTGTTTTTT CASSKDRERAGELFF
TRBJ2-3 TRBD1 TRBV5-1 NA TGCGCCAGCAGCTTGGGGGACAGGGCGGCAGATACGCAGTATTTT CASSLGDRAADTQYF
TRBJ1-1 NA TRBV28 few TGTGCCAGCAGTTTCATGAACACTGAAGCTTTCTTT CASSFMNTEAFF
TRBJ1-6 NA TRBV6-4 NA TGTGCCAGCAGTGACTCTGCCACAAGGGGTAATTCACCCCTCCACTTT CASSDSATRGNSPLHF
TRBJ2-3 TRBD2 TRBV5-4 NA TGTGCCAGCAGCCCCCGGACTAGCGGAACAATAAATACGCAGTATTTT CASSPRTSGTINTQYF
TRBJ2-2 NA TRBV24-1 NA TGTGCCACCAGTGATCCGAGGGGGAACGGGGCCGGGGAGCTGTTTTTT CATSDPRGNGAGELFF
TRBJ1-4 NA TRBV27 NA TGTGCCAGCAGTGTCCGGACAGAGGAAAAACTGTTTTTT CASSVRTEEKLFF
TRBJ1-2 NA TRBV5-4 NA TGTGCCAGCAGTACGACCGCTAAACAGGGCAATGGCTACACCTTC CASSTTAKQGNGYTF
TRBJ1-3 TRBD1 TRBV10-3 once TGTGCCATCAGAGAACAGGGGACAGGGCGTGGTGGAAACACCATATATTTT CAIREQGTGRGGNTIYF
TRBJ2-3 NA TRBV7-6 NA TGTGCCAGCAGCTTAAATCCTCGGCTCGATGGGGTTGGGGAGTATACGCAGTATTTT CASSLNPRLDGVGEYTQYF
TRBJ2-5 TRBD2 TRBV18 NA TGTGCCAGCTCACCTTCTGGCGCCGGGGGGGCCCTCCAGACCCAGTACTTC CASSPSGAGGALQTQYF
TRBJ1-2 TRBD1 TRBV6-5 NA TGTGCCAGCACTTCCGGGACAGGGCTGGGGGGCTACACCTTC CASTSGTGLGGYTF
TRBJ2-2 NA TRBV15 NA TGTGCCACCAGCAGAGCGTGGGCAGCCGGGGAGCTGTTTTTT CATSRAWAAGELFF
TRBJ1-5 NA TRBV5-1 once TGCGCCAGCAGCTTGGGGCAGCCGGGGCAGCCCCAGCATTTT CASSLGQPGQPQHF
TRBJ1-4 TRBD1 TRBV15 NA TGTGCCACCAGCATCTCCCCAGGGGGCGTAGGGAGTAATGAAAAACTGTTTTTT CATSISPGGVGSNEKLFF
TRBJ1-3 NA TRBV19 NA TGTGCCAGTAGTATCCCACAGGCCTCTGGAAACACCATATATTTT CASSIPQASGNTIYF
TRBJ2-5 TRBD1 TRBV7-2 NA TGTGCCAGCAGCACCCGGACAGGGGAGACCCAGTACTTC CASSTRTGETQYF
TRBJ2-2 NA TRBV5-1 NA TGCGCCAGCAGCTTGGGGCTTTCGAACACCGGGGAGCTGTTTTTT CASSLGLSNTGELFF
TRBJ2-1 TRBD1 TRBV19 NA TGTGCCAGTAGTAGGCTGGGACAGGGCTACAATGAGCAGTTCTTC CASSRLGQGYNEQFF
TRBJ2-1 TRBD2 TRBV2 NA TGTGCCAGCAAGATCCGCCACCTGACTAGCGGGGGCCAATCCTACAATGGGCAGTTCTTC CASKIRHLTSGGQSYNGQFF
TRBJ2-1 TRBD2 TRBV5-1 few TGCGCCAGCACCCGGGATGCGGGGGGTTACAATGAGCAGTTCTTC CASTRDAGGYNEQFF
TRBJ1-4 TRBD1 TRBV19 once TGTGCCAGTAGTGAACAGGGGATTGAAAAACTGTTTTTT CASSEQGIEKLFF
TRBJ2-2 TRBD1 TRBV19 NA TGTGCCAGTAGTCCAAGGGGGCGAGGCACCGGGGAGCTGTTTTTT CASSPRGRGTGELFF
TRBJ2-1 NA TRBV4-1 NA TGCGCCAGCAGCCAAGAAGGAGGCTCGGCTAGCAGGCATGAGCAGTTCTTC CASSQEGGSASRHEQFF
TRBJ2-2 TRBD1 TRBV5-6 NA TGTGCCAGCAGCTTCGGACAGGTTAACACCGGGGAGCTGTTTTTT CASSFGQVNTGELFF
TRBJ2-5 NA TRBV29-1 few TGCAGCGTTGGAGGGCCGGGAGAGACCCAGTACTTC CSVGGPGETQYF
TRBJ1-1 NA TRBV20-1 NA TGCAGTGCCGGGGGGAACACTGAAGCTTTCTTT CSAGGNTEAFF
TRBJ2-5 NA TRBV2 NA TGTGCCAGCAGTGATGGACAGACGATCCAAGAGACCCAGTACTTC CASSDGQTIQETQYF
TRBJ2-2 NA TRBV7-2 NA TGTGCCAGCAGTAATCGCCGGGTCGATGAAGCGAACACCGGGGAGCTGTTTTTT CASSNRRVDEANTGELFF
TRBJ1-4 NA TRBV20-1 once TGCAGTGCTAGTCCGAATCGGGATGAAAAACTGTTTTTT CSASPNRDEKLFF
TRBJ1-6 NA TRBV11-2 NA TGTGCCAGCAGCTTAATGGCAGTCAATTCACCCCTCCACTTT CASSLMAVNSPLHF
TRBJ1-2 TRBD1 TRBV28 NA TGTGCCAGCAGTGGGACAGGCGGTTGGAATCATGGCTACACCTTC CASSGTGGWNHGYTF
TRBJ2-3 NA TRBV5-1 NA TGCGCCAGCAGCCGATCTCCGGGGGGCACAGATACGCAGTATTTT CASSRSPGGTDTQYF
TRBJ2-1 NA TRBV9 NA TGTGCCAGCAGCGCGGGCTCGCCGGGATACAATGAGCAGTTCTTC CASSAGSPGYNEQFF
TRBJ1-1 NA TRBV5-6 few TGTGCCAGCAGCTTGGAGCAGGGTAAAGCTTTCTTT CASSLEQGKAFF
TRBJ1-2 TRBD1 TRBV28 NA TGTGCCAGCAGTTCCCCCGGGTCGACAGGGCCCTATGGCTACACCTTC CASSSPGSTGPYGYTF
TRBJ1-1 NA TRBV3-1/TRBV3-2 NA TGTGCCAGCAGCGGGAGGACGGCCTTAGGAACTTTCTTT CASSGRTALGTFF
TRBJ2-5 NA TRBV5-1 NA TGCGCCAGCAGCGAGGGAACTCCGCGGGAGACCCAGTACTTC CASSEGTPRETQYF
TRBJ2-1 TRBD1 TRBV19 NA TGTGCCAGTAGTATTGACAGGGGTAGGGTGGAGCAGTTCTTC CASSIDRGRVEQFF
TRBJ2-5 NA TRBV3-1/TRBV3-2 NA TGTGCCAGCAGCCAAGGAGACAGCTTAGGAGAGACCCAGTACTTC CASSQGDSLGETQYF
TRBJ1-1 NA TRBV30 NA TGTGCCTGGAGTCTACGGTCGAACACTGAAGCTTTCTTT CAWSLRSNTEAFF
TRBJ2-2 TRBD2 TRBV12-5 NA TGTGCTAGTGGTTTCGATCGGGGGGTCCCCGGGGAGCTGTTTTTT CASGFDRGVPGELFF